The 19 T cell receptor beta chains presented below share a single source sample, sequenced in a study of tumor and adjacent non-tumor tissue in lung cancer. RNA was extracted from bulk tissue without any cell sorting. TCRbeta libraries were built with three rounds of nested PCR, modified from ARM-PCR. TCRdb redid the calling of the multiplex PCR reads with MiXCR, one entry per CDR3 protein. The sample includes 75,000 to 100,000 distinct CDR3 sequences, approximately 70% seen only once; the top ten take around 20%. The sequenced sample was lung tumor tissue. These receptors were obtained from a man in his 60s with non-small cell lung cancer.

About this clonotype: One end of the junction varies from germline; a read error may be responsible. V and J are TRBV11-2 and TRBJ2-1, with D tentatively TRBD2 (5 bases). The CDR3 spans 16 residues. Germline V gives CDR1 SGHAT, CDR2 FQNNGV. CDR3 amino acids: CASSLPRRSSYNKQFF. Written as DNA, the CDR3 is TGTGCCAGCAGCCTACCCCGGAGGAGCTCCTACAATAAGCAGTTCTTC.

In regard to this clonotype: Possible read error: a much larger clone is one base away. The V gene is TRBV12-3 or TRBV12-4, the J gene TRBJ1-2, with D tentatively TRBD1 (5 bases). The CDR3 length is 13 residues. The CDR3 DNA is TGTGCCGGCAGTACGACAGCCTTATATGGCTACACCTTC. Its translation is CAGSTTALYGYTF.

CDR3 nucleotide sequence: TGTGTCGGCAGCTTAGTCCACCCAGGAGGAGAGACCCAGTACTTC. Its translation is CVGSLVHPGGETQYF. The chain has TRBV11-2 and TRBJ2-5, with a tentative D call TRBD2 (5 bases). Germline assignment: CDR1 SGHAT and CDR2 FQNNGV. The CDR3 extends over 15 amino acids.

In the case of this clonotype: One end of the junction is discordant with germline, which a read error may explain. The CDR3 sequence is CATSLSDRLLDSGNTIYF. As DNA, the CDR3 is TGTGCCACCAGCTTATCCGACAGACTCCTTGACTCCGGAAACACCATATATTTT. The rearrangement uses TRBV11-1 and TRBJ1-3, with TRBD1 as a possible D gene (5 bases). Germline CDR1 reads SGHAT; CDR2 reads FQDESV (reference sequence). This CDR3 spans 18 amino acids.

The sample holds a few counts of this clonotype. The junction differs from germline at one of its ends, possibly a read error. The rearrangement uses TRBV28 and TRBJ2-1; possibly TRBD2 for D (5 bases). The CDR3 length is 15 residues. Germline-derived CDR1 and CDR2 are MDHEN and SYDVKM. The DNA of the CDR3 is TGTGCCGGCAGTTGGAGGCCTTACTCCTACAATGAGCAGTTCTTC. This sequence encodes CAGSWRPYSYNEQFF. The whole variable domain, filled in from reference TRBV28 and TRBJ2-1, reads DVKVTQSSRYLVKRTGEKVFLECVQDMDHENMFWYRQDPGLGLRLIYFSYDVKMKEKGDIPEGYSVSREKKERFSLILESASTNQTSMYLCAGSWRPYSYNEQFFGPGTRLTVL.

The chain joins TRBV11-3 to TRBJ2-7, with D perhaps matching TRBD1 (6 bases). The germline V gene encodes CDR1 SGHNT and CDR2 YENEEA. The CDR3 runs to 15 residues. V lost 5 bases, J lost 2 bases, and 16 bases lay in between. The CDR3 sequence: CASSLRNRAAYEQYF. DNA for the CDR3: TGTGCCAGCAGCCTCCGGAACAGGGCCGCCTACGAGCAGTACTTC.

This clonotype was observed at least ten times. The V call is TRBV5-6, the J call TRBJ2-1; D unresolved. This CDR3 has 13 residues. Trimming removed 3 bases from V and 2 bases from J, with 6 bases in between. Per germline, CDR1 SGHDT and CDR2 YYEEEE. CDR3 bases: TGTGCCAGCAGCTCCCCGGCCTACAATGAGCAGTTCTTC. This translates into CASSSPAYNEQFF.

As regards this clonotype: At one end the junction does not follow the germline gene, possibly because of a read error. The genes are TRBV6-5 and TRBJ2-7; 8 bases line up with TRBD1. CDR3 size: 13 residues. Germline CDR1 MNHEY, CDR2 SVGAGI. The CDR3 reads CVSIGQGRDEQYF. The CDR3 DNA follows: TGTGTCAGTATCGGACAGGGAAGAGACGAACAGTACTTC.

Worth noting for this clonotype: A much larger clone lies a single base off, so this may be a read error. V is TRBV5-6 and J is TRBJ2-3, with D maybe TRBD2 (6 bases). The CDR3 is 16 amino acids. Germline V gene data show CDR1 as SGHDT and CDR2 as YYEEEE. The DNA for the CDR3 is TGTGCCAGCAGCTGGGACCGACTAGTGGACCCAGATGCGCAGTATTTT. This codes for CASSWDRLVDPDAQYF.

As for this clonotype: Germline is not matched at one junction end, which may reflect a read error. The chain has TRBV12-3 or TRBV12-4 and TRBJ1-5; 10 bases agree with TRBD1. CDR3 size: 17 residues. CDR3 bases: TGTGCCAGCAGTTTATTGACAGGGGGCAATGGCAATCAACCCCAGCATTTT. Its translation is CASSLLTGGNGNQPQHF.

As for this clonotype: No conserved phenylalanine or tryptophan is present at the end of the CDR3, so a read error is the likely explanation. This chain connects TRBV11-2 to TRBJ1-2; unclear D gene. The CDR3 contains 14 residues. Germline CDR1 reads SGHAT; CDR2 reads FQNNGV. CDR3 coding DNA: TGTGCCAGCTGCTTCGGCAGGCTTAACCATGGCTACACCTCC. Translating gives CASCFGRLNHGYTS.

On this clonotype: This may arise from a read error, as a much more abundant clone is one base away. The J gene is TRBJ2-7, the V gene TRBV11-2; unclear D gene. Germline-derived CDR1 and CDR2 are SGHAT and FQNNGV. There are 13 residues in the CDR3. The CDR3 DNA reads TGTGCCAGCAGCCAATGGACCGAGCGCGAGAAGTACTTC. This sequence encodes CASSQWTEREKYF.

Regarding this clonotype: Compared with germline, one end of the junction differs, possibly owing to a read error. The gene calls are TRBV6-5 and TRBJ1-2; no firm D call. The CDR3 loop spans 15 amino acids. In germline, CDR1 is MNHEY, CDR2 SVGAGI. As DNA, the CDR3 is TGTGCCAGCAGTTACCGAGCCGGGAGAGACTATGGCTACACCTTT. Translating it yields CASSYRAGRDYGYTF.

This clonotype was detected many times. The V and J genes are TRBV6-1 and TRBJ2-5; TRBD1 agrees at 9 bases. The length of the CDR3 is 14 residues. Germline assignment: CDR1 MNHNS and CDR2 SASEGT. After removal of 2 bases from V and 11 bases from J, the junction contained 9 bases not matched to a gene. The CDR3 sequence is CASSEQDRGSTQYF. CDR3 DNA sequence: TGTGCCAGCAGTGAACAGGACAGGGGCAGCACTCAGTACTTC.

A note on this clonotype: An end of the junction does not agree with germline; a read error may underlie this. This chain uses TRBV30 with TRBJ1-1, with a possible D match to TRBD1 (6 bases). The length of the CDR3 is 11 residues. Germline values: CDR1 GTSNPN, CDR2 SVGIG (reference sequence). CDR3 region: CAWSGDTAAFF. In DNA form, the CDR3 reads TGTGCCTGGAGTGGGGACACTGCAGCTTTCTTT. Filled out from reference TRBV30 and TRBJ1-1, the complete variable domain reads SQTIHQWPATLVQPVGSPLSLECTVEGTSNPNLYWYRQAAGRGLQLLFYSVGIGQISSEVPQNLSASRPQDRQFILSSKKLLLSDSGFYLCAWSGDTAAFFGQGTRLTVV.

This clonotype was detected many times. This chain uses TRBV6-5 with TRBJ1-2; 7 nucleotides match TRBD1. The CDR3 has 14 residues. The germline CDR1 and CDR2 sequences are MNHEY and SVGAGI. The V gene end was trimmed by 6 bases and the J gene end by 5 bases; junction bases not matched to a gene: 9. This CDR3 is CASRPGTEQYGYTF. CDR3 bases: TGTGCCAGCAGACCCGGGACAGAACAGTATGGCTACACCTTC.

This clonotype appeared once. Being one base from a much bigger clone, this may be a read error. This chain joins TRBV28 and TRBJ2-1; no firm D call. The CDR3 loop spans 11 amino acids. Trimming took 6 bases from V and 12 from J, leaving 12 bases between them. Germline-derived CDR1 and CDR2 are MDHEN and SYDVKM. CDR3 coding DNA: TGTGCCAGCAGAGCAGCACTTGCGCAGTTCTTC. Translating it yields CASRAALAQFF.

Concerning this clonotype itself: Since a much larger clone is just one base distant, this may be a read error. J is TRBJ2-1 and V is TRBV28, with D perhaps matching TRBD2 (5 bases). The CDR3 extends over 17 amino acids. Trimming shortened V by 4 bases and J by 2 bases, and 18 bases separated the two germline ends. Germline assignment: CDR1 MDHEN and CDR2 SYDVKM. The CDR3 spells CASSSSKGWRTYNEQFF. The CDR3 DNA reads TGTGCCAGCAGTTCGAGTAAGGGCTGGAGGACCTACAATGAGCAGTTCTTC.

The CDR3 bases are TGTGCCAGGAGTCACTCAATGGGTAACGGTGATTATGGCTACACCTTC. Translation: CARSHSMGNGDYGYTF. V is TRBV6-2 or TRBV6-3 and J is TRBJ1-2; D is uncertain. V lost 9 bases, J lost 5 bases, and 25 bases lay in between. This CDR3 has 16 residues. Germline V gene data show CDR1 as MNHEY and CDR2 as SVGEGT.